These 25 T cell receptor beta chains were all obtained from the same sample, sequenced in a study. Each CDR3 protein is one row after TCRdb ran MiXCR on the 5' RACE reads. Here the sample spans roughly 11,000 distinct CDR3 sequences, around 52% being singletons. The sequenced sample consisted of tumor-infiltrating naive CD4+ T cells sorted from the breast tumor. As to subset: naive CD4+ T cells, CD4+CD45RA+CD25-. These receptors all come from a female donor with breast cancer.

In nucleotides, the CDR3 is TGTGCCAGCAGCTTGGGATCGGGGACAAGGGTTTACACTGAAGCTTTCTTT. Its protein is CASSLGSGTRVYTEAFF. The V call is TRBV5-6, the J call TRBJ1-1; a possible D gene is TRBD1 (6 bases). Germline V gene sequence: CDR1 SGHDT, CDR2 YYEEEE. The CDR3 covers 17 residues. Trimming removed 0 bases at V and 3 bases at J, with 18 bases between. The entire variable domain, with the rest obtained from reference TRBV5-6 and TRBJ1-1, is as follows: DAGVTQSPTHLIKTRGQQVTLRCSPKSGHDTVSWYQQALGQGPQFIFQYYEEEERQRGNFPDRFSGHQFPNYSSELNVNALLLGDSALYLCASSLGSGTRVYTEAFFGQGTRLTVV.

The chain recombines TRBV20-1 with TRBJ2-3, with D possibly called TRBD1 or TRBD2 (5 bases each). The CDR3 consists of 15 residues. The V gene lost 6 bases and the J gene lost 3 bases, with 19 bases spanning the gap. The germline V gene has CDR1 DFQATT and CDR2 SNEGSKA (reference sequence). DNA of the CDR3: TGCAGTGCACACGGACGGGGATGGGGGACAGATACGCAGTATTTT. Amino acid sequence: CSAHGRGWGTDTQYF.

The chain couples TRBV5-1 to TRBJ2-3; possibly TRBD1 for D (5 bases). Per germline, CDR1 SGHRS and CDR2 YFSETQ. The CDR3 consists of 13 residues. Trimming shortened V by 2 bases and J by 1 base, and 5 bases separated the two germline ends. The CDR3 bases are TGCGCCAGCAGCTTACAGGGCACAGATACGCAGTATTTT. It yields the protein CASSLQGTDTQYF.

V and J are TRBV3-1 and TRBJ1-2, with D possibly TRBD1 on 5 matching bases. This CDR3 is 13 amino acids long. The V gene's germline CDR1 is LGHDT and CDR2 YNNKEL (reference sequence). V was cut by 1 base and J by 6 bases, with 9 bases left in between. The DNA for the CDR3 is TGTGCCAGCAGCCAAGGTGGAGGGGATGGCTACACCTTC. Translating it yields CASSQGGGDGYTF.

This clonotype was observed once. The chain links TRBV29-1 to TRBJ2-7; 12 nucleotides agree with TRBD2. V trimming: 5 bases; J trimming: 2 bases; junction bases outside the gene matches: 7. Germline V gene sequence: CDR1 SQVTM, CDR2 ANQGSEA. The CDR3 is 15 amino acids. CDR3 amino acids: CSVFGLAGFPYEQYF. The CDR3 DNA is TGCAGCGTTTTCGGACTAGCGGGGTTCCCCTACGAGCAGTACTTC.

The chain links TRBV7-8 to TRBJ2-3; TRBD2 might be the D (5 bases). Deletions cut 1 base from V and 0 bases from J, with 17 bases between. The CDR3 extends over 18 amino acids. The germline V gene has CDR1 SGHVS and CDR2 FQNEAQ. The CDR3 DNA follows: TGTGCCAGCAGCTTAGGAACCGACGGACTCTCTAGCACAGATACGCAGTATTTT. Translated, it gives CASSLGTDGLSSTDTQYF. Variable domain in full (rest from reference TRBV7-8 and TRBJ2-3): GAGVSQSPRYKVAKRGQDVALRCDPISGHVSLFWYQQALGQGPEFLTYFQNEAQLDKSGLPSDRFFAERPEGSVSTLKIQRTQQEDSAVYLCASSLGTDGLSSTDTQYFGPGTRLTVL.

A note on this clonotype: It may be a read error: a sequence one base away is much more abundant. The chain employs TRBV7-2 and TRBJ2-5; D gene ambiguous. The J call is in doubt because the DNA end fits TRBJ2-1 better. In germline, CDR1 is SGHTA, CDR2 FQGNSA. The CDR3 extends over 11 amino acids. In DNA form, the CDR3 reads TGTGCCAGCAGCTTACAAGAGACCCAGTTCTTC. This gives the protein CASSLQETQFF.

This clonotype was counted a few times. The chain employs TRBV7-6 and TRBJ2-1, with 13 bases identical to TRBD2. Looked up from germline, CDR1 is SGHVS and CDR2 is FNYEAQ. This CDR3 region has 14 residues. V was pared by 6 bases and J by 14 bases, with 10 bases of the junction left unmatched. The DNA of the CDR3 is TGTGCCAGCAGTTCAAGGACTAGCGGGAGTGACAAGTTCTTC. It encodes CASSSRTSGSDKFF.

The sample holds a few counts of this clonotype. This chain connects TRBV7-2 to TRBJ2-5, with D possibly called TRBD1 or TRBD2 (6 bases each). Per the germline V gene, CDR1 is SGHTA and CDR2 is FQGNSA. CDR3 length: 13 residues. Trimming cost V 4 bases and J 4 bases, with 10 bases left between them. The CDR3 DNA reads TGTGCCAGCAGCTCGGGGGCGGGAGAGACCCAGTACTTC. It codes for CASSSGAGETQYF.

This clonotype was recorded only once. V is TRBV28 and J is TRBJ2-3, with 7 bases that match TRBD2. The V gene's germline CDR1 is MDHEN and CDR2 SYDVKM. The CDR3 has 16 amino acids. Losses at the gene ends were 7 bases for V and 6 bases for J; bases not matched to a gene: 16. The chain's CDR3 is CASTGPRGEGPDTQYF. CDR3 bases: TGTGCCAGCACCGGCCCCAGAGGGGAGGGTCCGGATACGCAGTATTTT.

The V gene is TRBV29-1, the J gene TRBJ2-3; no clear D. This CDR3 is built from 15 residues. Germline loops: CDR1 SQVTM, CDR2 ANQGSEA. Trimming stripped 4 bases from V and 2 bases from J, with 16 bases between. This CDR3 is CSVVKEEWITDTQYF. The CDR3 DNA reads as TGCAGCGTTGTCAAGGAAGAATGGATCACAGATACGCAGTATTTT.

The J gene is TRBJ1-2, the V gene TRBV6-5, with D possibly being TRBD1 (5 bases). Trimming shortened V by 0 bases and J by 8 bases, and 13 bases separated the two germline ends. Germline assignment: CDR1 MNHEY and CDR2 SVGAGI. This CDR3 has 14 residues. The CDR3 bases are TGTGCCAGCAGTTACTCACGAGCAGGGTCCGGCTACACCTTC. It yields the protein CASSYSRAGSGYTF.

The rearrangement links TRBV21-1 to TRBJ1-1. TRBV21-1 is reported as a pseudogene. The CDR3 is 13 residues long. The DNA of the CDR3 is TGTGCCAGCAGCGACCAGTTGAACACTGAAGCTTTCTTT. This translates into CASSDQLNTEAFF.

By frequency in the sample, this clonotype is medium-sized. The chain is built from TRBV7-3 and TRBJ2-3, with TRBD1 as a possible D gene (6 bases). This CDR3 has 15 residues. The V and J ends lost 2 bases and 0 bases respectively, with 9 bases between them. The germline V gene encodes CDR1 SGHTA and CDR2 FQGTGA. CDR3: CASSLQGTSTDTQYF. In DNA, the CDR3 is TGTGCCAGCAGCTTACAGGGGACGAGCACAGATACGCAGTATTTT.

CDR3 protein: CASSLLSGNQPQHF. The CDR3 bases are TGTGCCAGCAGTTTATTGTCAGGGAATCAGCCCCAGCATTTT. V and J are TRBV12-3 or TRBV12-4 and TRBJ1-5; D might be TRBD1 (5 bases). V lost 2 bases and J 4 bases, leaving 9 bases between the germline ends. The CDR3 is 14 amino acids.

There are a few counts of this clonotype. The rearrangement joins TRBV29-1 to TRBJ1-2, with 8 bases identical to TRBD1. There are 13 residues in the CDR3. Germline assignment: CDR1 SQVTM and CDR2 ANQGSEA. The CDR3 sequence: CSARLDRGRTGTF. CDR3 DNA sequence: TGCAGTGCACGCCTCGACAGGGGACGGACGGGTACCTTC.

This sequence joins TRBV12-3 or TRBV12-4 and TRBJ1-2; no clear D. The V and J ends lost 6 bases and 2 bases respectively, with 7 bases between them. The CDR3 extends over 12 amino acids. CDR3 bases: TGTGCCAGCAGGGTGGGGAACTATGGCTACACCTTC. It is translated as CASRVGNYGYTF.

The chain links TRBV19 to TRBJ1-1; D gene unclear. Trimming took off 0 bases at V and 1 base at J, with 9 bases between the two ends. Germline-derived CDR1 and CDR2 are LNHDA and SQIVND (reference sequence). The CDR3 loop spans 15 amino acids. The CDR3 sequence is CASSIDLEGNTEAFF. The CDR3 DNA reads as TGTGCCAGTAGTATAGATCTGGAGGGGAACACTGAAGCTTTCTTT.

This clonotype has only a few counts. This chain links TRBV4-2 with TRBJ2-1, with 9 positions matching TRBD1. With V trimmed by 4 bases and J by 6 bases, 7 bases remained unmatched. Per the germline V gene, CDR1 is LGHNA and CDR2 is YNFKEQ. This CDR3 contains 15 residues. CDR3: CASSLRDRELNEQFF. The DNA for the CDR3 is TGTGCCAGCAGCCTCCGGGACAGGGAACTCAATGAGCAGTTCTTC.

About this clonotype: At one end, the junction sequence differs from germline, possibly due to a read error. The chain carries TRBV7-3 and TRBJ2-1; possibly TRBD2 for D (5 bases). This CDR3 has 15 residues. CDR1 is SGHTA, CDR2 FQGTGA, per germline. This CDR3 reads CAGSFLSAAYNEQFF. CDR3 coding DNA: TGTGCCGGCAGCTTCCTTAGCGCCGCCTACAATGAGCAGTTCTTC.

The J gene is TRBJ2-1, the V gene TRBV11-2; 16 bases fit TRBD2. Per the germline V gene, CDR1 is SGHAT and CDR2 is FQNNGV. With 5 bases clipped from V and 6 bases from J, the junction kept 7 bases outside the gene matches. The CDR3 contains 17 residues. The CDR3 sequence is CASSPGTSGRVSNEQFF. DNA for the CDR3: TGTGCCAGCAGCCCGGGGACTAGCGGGAGGGTCTCCAATGAGCAGTTCTTC.

The chain recombines TRBV20-1 with TRBJ2-2; possible D gene TRBD1, 5 bases. Trimming removed 3 bases from V and 0 bases from J, with 14 bases in between. The CDR3 totals 16 residues. Germline V gives CDR1 DFQATT, CDR2 SNEGSKA (reference sequence). DNA of the CDR3: TGCAGTGCTAGGGGGTGGGGCGCGGCGAACACCGGGGAGCTGTTTTTT. Encoded protein: CSARGWGAANTGELFF.

This clonotype was found a few times. This chain uses TRBV11-2 with TRBJ2-2, with D maybe TRBD1 (5 bases). This CDR3 comprises 16 residues. Germline V gene lookup returns CDR1 SGHAT and CDR2 FQNNGV. The V gene lost 1 base and the J gene lost 9 bases, with 18 bases spanning the gap. CDR3 sequence (DNA): TGTGCCAGCAGCTTAGTCAGTAGCCCAGGGTTCCGGGAGCTGTTTTTT. The encoded protein is CASSLVSSPGFRELFF.

This clonotype was found once. One end of the junction is discordant with germline, which a read error may explain. J is TRBJ2-3 and V is TRBV7-3, with 7 bases fitting TRBD2. Germline-derived CDR1 and CDR2 are SGHTA and FQGTGA. The CDR3 is 14 amino acids. The CDR3 region has the DNA TGTGCCAGCAGCTTGACGGGAGGCACAGATGCGCAGTATTTT. It yields the protein CASSLTGGTDAQYF.

The J gene is TRBJ2-7, the V gene TRBV20-1; D may be TRBD1 (5 bases). Germline V gives CDR1 DFQATT, CDR2 SNEGSKA (reference sequence). The CDR3 is 15 amino acids. Deletions cut 3 bases from V and 3 bases from J, with 18 bases between. The CDR3 DNA reads as TGCAGTGCTAGTAGACCCAGGGTCTCAAGCTACGAGCAGTACTTC. Protein product: CSASRPRVSSYEQYF.